These 25 T cell receptor beta chains came from one sample sequenced in a study of T cell repertoires in cytomegalovirus infection. Which antigens these TCRs recognize remains unknown. MiXCR was run by TCRdb on the reads, yielding one entry per CDR3 protein. Among fewer than 850,000 distinct CDR3 sequences, around 29% were seen once, and the ten largest hold approximately 14%. The material sequenced was cultured CD8+ T cells from PBMCs, taken from culture after CMV antigen stimulation. These receptors were taken from a human donor in good health (CMV status not recorded). Some clones in this sample may be carry-over from other donors' samples.

The chain is built from TRBV14 and TRBJ2-5, with TRBD1 identical over 8 bases. The CDR3 totals 17 residues. Looked up from germline, CDR1 is SGHDN and CDR2 is FVKESK. J lost 4 bases, V lost 0 bases, and 10 bases had no gene match. The DNA for the CDR3 is TGTGCCAGCAGCCAAGATTTCGCGCCAGGGGGCTTAGAGACCCAGTACTTC. Amino acids: CASSQDFAPGGLETQYF.

This clonotype was seen ten or more times. The V call is TRBV7-6, the J call TRBJ1-1; D not certain. The CDR3 loop spans 14 amino acids. Germline CDR1 is SGHVS and CDR2 is FNYEAQ. The V and J ends lost 1 base and 2 bases respectively, with 8 bases between them. CDR3 nucleotides: TGTGCCAGCAGCTTAGGGCGGAGTAACACTGAAGCTTTCTTT. Its translation is CASSLGRSNTEAFF.

Only a few counts were recorded for this clonotype. This chain links TRBV12-5 with TRBJ2-2, with 10 bases lining up with TRBD1. Germline lookup yields CDR1 LGHNT and CDR2 FRNRAP. CDR3 length equals 16 residues. V shed 4 bases and J 3 bases; nucleotides not matched to a gene: 5. CDR3 sequence reads: CASGSTGGEYTGELFF. CDR3 sequence (DNA): TGTGCTAGTGGTTCGACAGGGGGCGAGTACACCGGGGAGCTGTTTTTT.

The chain joins TRBV6-5 to TRBJ2-7, with 9 bases lining up with TRBD2. Germline V gene data show CDR1 as MNHEY and CDR2 as SVGAGI. The CDR3 covers 14 residues. Trimming at V came to 7 bases and at J to 3 bases, leaving 7 bases not matched to a gene. The CDR3 nucleotides are TGTGCCAGCAAGCCTAGCGGGGCATTCTACGAGCAGTACTTC. Translating it yields CASKPSGAFYEQYF.

The CDR3 nucleotides read TGTGCCAGCAGCCCAACAGGGGGCTTAACTGAAGCTTTCTTT. Amino acid sequence: CASSPTGGLTEAFF. V and J are TRBV7-9 and TRBJ1-1; 9 bases align to TRBD1. V was clipped by 5 bases and J by 5 bases; unmatched bases: 6. Germline CDR1 reads SEHNR; CDR2 reads FQNEAQ (reference sequence). The CDR3 is 14 residues long.

This clonotype was observed a handful of times. This chain joins TRBV9 and TRBJ2-1; 9 bases are shared with TRBD1. V shed 3 bases and J 4 bases; nucleotides not matched to a gene: 5. This CDR3 has 15 amino acids. Germline V gene data show CDR1 as SGDLS and CDR2 as YYNGEE. CDR3 in DNA: TGTGCCAGCAGCGCACAGGGGGCCCGATACAATGAGCAGTTCTTC. It encodes CASSAQGARYNEQFF. The full variable domain, in which reference TRBV9 and TRBJ2-1 provide the parts outside the CDR3, is DSGVTQTPKHLITATGQRVTLRCSPRSGDLSVYWYQQSLDQGLQFLIQYYNGEERAKGNILERFSAQQFPDLHSELNLSSLELGDSALYFCASSAQGARYNEQFFGPGTRLTVL.

The V call is TRBV15, the J call TRBJ2-7; no definite D call. Germline V gene data show CDR1 as LNHNV and CDR2 as YYDKDF (reference sequence). V was cut by 0 bases and J by 5 bases, with 5 bases left in between. The CDR3 loop spans 12 amino acids. CDR3 sequence (DNA): TGTGCCACCAGCAGAGATCGCAACGAGCAGTACGTC. Translated, it gives CATSRDRNEQYV.

This rearrangement joins TRBV6-5 to TRBJ2-1, with D possibly TRBD2 on 6 matching bases. The length of the CDR3 is 19 residues. Looked up from germline, CDR1 is MNHEY and CDR2 is SVGAGI. V was clipped by 0 bases and J by 4 bases, with 22 bases between them. CDR3 residues: CASSYSMGLGTPGYNEQFF. The CDR3 region has the DNA TGTGCCAGCAGTTACTCGATGGGACTTGGGACTCCGGGGTACAATGAGCAGTTCTTC.

Ten or more counts support this clonotype. The chain has TRBV7-6 and TRBJ2-7, with D perhaps being TRBD1 or TRBD2 (5 bases each). The CDR3 consists of 15 residues. The germline V and J ends were trimmed by 4 bases and 7 bases, with 20 bases remaining between them. Germline V gives CDR1 SGHVS, CDR2 FNYEAQ. For the CDR3, the DNA is TGTGCCAGCAGCTCGGGACCCCTTAGAATTGAGGAGCAGTACTTC. Its translation is CASSSGPLRIEEQYF.

This clonotype was seen a few times. The V call is TRBV19, the J call TRBJ1-1; TRBD1 agrees at 8 bases. The CDR3 has 19 amino acids. In germline, CDR1 is LNHDA, CDR2 SQIVND (reference sequence). Trimming took 2 bases from V and 4 from J; bases not matched to a gene: 18. The CDR3 coding sequence is TGTGCCAGTAGTATATGGACACAGGGGGTGACTTCGATGACCACTGAAGCTTTCTTT. Translating it yields CASSIWTQGVTSMTTEAFF.

The chain joins TRBV6-5 to TRBJ2-7; a weak D match, TRBD2 (6 bases). CDR1 and CDR2 from the germline V gene are MNHEY and SVGAGI. V dropped 7 bases and J dropped 7 bases, with 17 bases sitting between them. The CDR3 consists of 13 residues. The CDR3 loop is CASTEGSGGEQYV. CDR3 nucleotide sequence: TGTGCCAGCACGGAGGGATCCGGAGGGGAGCAGTACGTC.

This clonotype has only a few counts. This chain connects TRBV20-1 to TRBJ1-5, with 9 positions matching TRBD1. Germline CDR1 DFQATT, CDR2 SNEGSKA (reference sequence). The CDR3 has 14 residues. With 3 bases clipped from V and 2 bases from J, the junction kept 2 bases outside the gene matches. The CDR3 DNA reads TGCAGTGCTAGGGACAGGGGTGGCAATCAGCCCCAGCATTTT. Amino acids: CSARDRGGNQPQHF.

This clonotype appeared a few times. V gene TRBV7-8 combines with J gene TRBJ2-5, with TRBD2 identical over 15 bases. CDR1 is SGHVS and CDR2 is FQNEAQ in the germline V gene. The V segment lost 1 base and the J segment 5 bases; nucleotides outside the gene matches: 5. The CDR3 is 17 residues long. For the CDR3, the DNA is TGTGCCAGCAGCTTAGGGACTAGCGGGGGGGCCGCGGAGACCCAGTACTTC. It encodes CASSLGTSGGAAETQYF.

The chain joins TRBV4-1 to TRBJ2-7; D may be TRBD2 (5 bases). The CDR3 runs to 15 residues. The germline gives CDR1 MGHRA, CDR2 YSYEKL. V was pared by 0 bases and J by 4 bases, with 13 bases between. The CDR3 loop is CASSQEPGVWYEQYV. CDR3 DNA sequence: TGCGCCAGCAGCCAAGAACCCGGGGTGTGGTACGAGCAGTACGTC.

A note on this clonotype: This sequence may be a read error, since a much larger clone differs from it by one base. The chain couples TRBV7-2 to TRBJ2-5; D ambiguous. The CDR3 consists of 14 residues. Germline V gene sequence: CDR1 SGHTA, CDR2 FQGNSA. The chain's CDR3 is CVSSLVDFSETQYF. CDR3 nucleotides: TGTGTCAGCAGCTTGGTAGACTTTTCAGAGACCCAGTACTTC.

This clonotype was seen many times. The chain employs TRBV7-2 and TRBJ2-5, with D hard to call. Germline CDR1 is SGHTA and CDR2 is FQGNSA. Trimming left V 1 base short and J 3 bases short, with 21 bases between. The CDR3 runs 18 residues. CDR3 residues: CASSLVPLRRFPEETQYF. In DNA form, the CDR3 reads TGTGCCAGCAGCTTAGTCCCCCTACGGCGGTTCCCGGAAGAGACCCAGTACTTC.

The chain employs TRBV11-2 and TRBJ2-3, with 8 bases fitting TRBD1. The CDR3 length is 15 residues. The V gene's germline CDR1 is SGHAT and CDR2 FQNNGV. The ends lost 2 bases at V and 5 bases at J; junction bases unmatched: 6. The CDR3 DNA sequence: TGTGCCAGCAGCTTATCCGGAGACAGGGGAGATACGCAGTATTTT. The encoded protein is CASSLSGDRGDTQYF.

V and J are TRBV27 and TRBJ2-7; D remains unclear. CDR1 is MNHEY, CDR2 SMNVEV, per germline (reference sequence). V shed 4 bases and J shed 5 bases, with 9 bases lying between them. The CDR3 covers 12 residues. CDR3 nucleotide sequence: TGTGCCAGCAGTTCGCGTCAGAACGAGCAGTACTTC. It codes for CASSSRQNEQYF.

This clonotype was counted between two and nine times. This sequence joins TRBV27 and TRBJ2-3; 14 nucleotides agree with TRBD2. Trimming removed 5 bases from V and 5 bases from J; junction bases left unmatched: 6. Germline lookup yields CDR1 MNHEY and CDR2 SMNVEV (reference sequence). There are 16 residues in the CDR3. The CDR3 loop reads CASSILTSGGEDTQYF. Written as DNA, the CDR3 is TGTGCCAGCAGTATCCTGACTAGCGGGGGGGAAGATACGCAGTATTTT.

This clonotype was counted between two and nine times. V and J are TRBV6-4 and TRBJ2-3; 7 nucleotides align to TRBD2. Germline lookup yields CDR1 MRHNA and CDR2 SNTAGT. The CDR3 length is 15 residues. V was pared by 6 bases and J by 2 bases, with 8 bases of the junction left unmatched. CDR3 DNA sequence: TGTGCCAGCAGCGAAGGGGACTACCTCACAGATACGCAGTATTTT. Translating gives CASSEGDYLTDTQYF.

This clonotype was counted at least ten times. The CDR3 DNA is TGTGCCAGCAGCTTCCCGGGACAGGCTGACGAGCAGTACTTC. Its translation is CASSFPGQADEQYF. The genes are TRBV7-8 and TRBJ2-7; the match to TRBD1 covers 8 bases. Per the germline V gene, CDR1 is SGHVS and CDR2 is FQNEAQ. Germline trimming cut 3 bases from V and 5 bases from J; bases unmatched to any gene: 6. This CDR3 is 14 amino acids long.

This clonotype turned up a few times. The CDR3 loop reads CASRLGTGKDLYGYTF. CDR3 coding DNA: TGTGCCAGCAGGCTCGGGACAGGGAAGGATCTCTATGGCTACACCTTC. The chain links TRBV7-8 to TRBJ1-2; 9 nucleotides align to TRBD1. This CDR3 comprises 16 residues. The germline CDR1 and CDR2 sequences are SGHVS and FQNEAQ. The ends lost 6 bases at V and 4 bases at J; junction bases unmatched: 12. The whole variable domain, remainder taken from reference TRBV7-8 and TRBJ1-2, is GAGVSQSPRYKVAKRGQDVALRCDPISGHVSLFWYQQALGQGPEFLTYFQNEAQLDKSGLPSDRFFAERPEGSVSTLKIQRTQQEDSAVYLCASRLGTGKDLYGYTFGSGTRLTVV.

This chain links TRBV7-9 with TRBJ1-1; TRBD1 is a possible D gene (6 bases). The CDR3 contains 15 residues. The V end lost 5 bases, the J end lost 1 base, and 14 bases lay between the germline ends. The germline V gene has CDR1 SEHNR and CDR2 FQNEAQ (reference sequence). The CDR3 coding sequence is TGTGCCAGCAGCCCACAGGGAGAGCGGAACACTGAAGCTTTCTTT. This translates into CASSPQGERNTEAFF.

CDR3 sequence (DNA): TGTGCCAGCATCTCCATGGAGGGGGTACCTAACTATGGCTACACCTTC. Its translation: CASISMEGVPNYGYTF. V usage is TRBV12-3 or TRBV12-4 and J usage is TRBJ1-2; D perhaps matches TRBD1 (6 bases). V lost 7 bases, J lost 0 bases, and 18 bases lay in between. The CDR3 consists of 16 residues.

The chain has TRBV19 and TRBJ2-5; D not certain. V was shortened by 7 bases and J by 2 bases, with 17 bases between the two germline ends. Germline-derived CDR1 and CDR2 are LNHDA and SQIVND (reference sequence). The CDR3 totals 15 residues. In DNA, the CDR3 is TGTGCCAGTACCCCTGGGATAGGGCATCAAGAGACCCAGTACTTC. The encoded protein is CASTPGIGHQETQYF.